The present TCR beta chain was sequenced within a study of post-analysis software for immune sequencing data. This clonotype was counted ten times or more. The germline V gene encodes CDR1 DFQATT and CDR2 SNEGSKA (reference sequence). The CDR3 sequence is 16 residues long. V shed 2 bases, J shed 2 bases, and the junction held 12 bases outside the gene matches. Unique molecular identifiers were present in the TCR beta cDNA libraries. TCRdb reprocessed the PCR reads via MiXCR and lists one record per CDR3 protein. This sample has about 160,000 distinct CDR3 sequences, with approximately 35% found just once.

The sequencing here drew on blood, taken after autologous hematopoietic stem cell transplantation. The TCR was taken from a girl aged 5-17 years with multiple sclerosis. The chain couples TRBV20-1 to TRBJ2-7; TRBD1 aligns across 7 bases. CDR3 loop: CSARHQGTGATYEQYF. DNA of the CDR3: TGCAGTGCTAGACACCAAGGCACAGGGGCCACCTACGAGCAGTACTTC.